This TCR beta chain was obtained from a study of T cell repertoires in cytomegalovirus infection. The overall study: Public TCR beta signature analysis indicated the presence of both CMV infection and matching HLA type.

TCRdb re-called the reads with MiXCR, one entry per CDR3 protein. The sample records roughly 180,000 distinct CDR3 sequences, 17% being singletons. This clonotype has only a few counts. Germline assignment: CDR1 MNHNY and CDR2 SVGAGI (reference sequence). This CDR3 region has 16 residues. V lost 0 bases and J lost 8; bases outside the gene matches: 9. The specimen was CD8+ T cells from PBMCs. The sequence came from a human donor in good health (CMV status not recorded). Some clones in this sample may be carry-over from other donors' samples. The chain couples TRBV6-6 to TRBJ1-2, with 10 bases lining up with TRBD1. CDR3 DNA sequence: TGTGCCAGCAGTTACTCGGGCGGACAGGGGGTGGACGGCTACACCTTC. Protein: CASSYSGGQGVDGYTF.